This entry is about one T cell receptor (beta chain). Its antigen is still unknown. The sample is drawn from a study of type 1 regulatory T cells. Whole-study context: T-allo10 is an in vitro-generated, Tr1-enriched CD4 T cell product specific for alloantigen. Study findings and constraints: Compared with non-Tr1 cells, Tr1 cells showed a narrower TCR repertoire.

The CDR3 totals 12 residues. Deletions cut 6 bases from V and 0 bases from J, with 5 bases between. The V gene's germline CDR1 is SGHRS and CDR2 YFSETQ. In TCRdb, the reads were re-called with MiXCR into one record per CDR3 protein. The sample contains 63,000 or so distinct CDR3 sequences, about 50% of which appear only once. V gene TRBV5-1 combines with J gene TRBJ2-3; D uncertain. What was sequenced was cultured non-Tr1 T cells, either the whole culture or a sorted T cell fraction (not recorded which). This clonotype was obtained from a human donor in good health. The CDR3 sequence: CASIGSTDTQYF. As DNA, the CDR3 is TGCGCCAGCATCGGGAGCACAGATACGCAGTATTTT.